Following are 6 T cell receptor beta chains from one sample sequenced in a study of sequential checkpoint blockade in melanoma. The sample's treatment: randomized to nivolumab then ipilimumab (arm A) or the reverse (arm B). Clones were read by immunoSEQ multiplex PCR, and TCRdb kept only the in-frame ones, dropping some. The sample lists fewer than 8,000 clones; 23% were seen once. Sequenced here: tumor tissue (inferred from file names), sampled from a patient given nivolumab and ipilimumab in sequence. These TCRs come from a human donor with melanoma.

This clone was counted a single time. V usage is TRBV5-1 and J usage is TRBJ2-7, with D hard to call. Germline values: CDR1 SGHRS, CDR2 YFSETQ. V lost 4 bases and J lost 0, with 14 bases in between. The CDR3 is 15 amino acids. CDR3 sequence: CASSPRADGSYEQYF. DNA of the CDR3: TGCGCCAGCAGCCCAAGGGCGGACGGCTCCTACGAGCAGTACTTC.

The chain carries TRBV5-1 and TRBJ2-1, with D uncertain. V lost 0 bases to trimming and J lost 0 bases, with 10 bases between them. Germline CDR1 SGHRS, CDR2 YFSETQ. The CDR3 contains 16 residues. CDR3: CASSLGRLSSYNEQFF. For the CDR3, the DNA is TGCGCCAGCAGCTTGGGTAGGTTAAGCTCCTACAATGAGCAGTTCTTC. The full variable domain, completed using reference TRBV5-1 and TRBJ2-1, is KAGVTQTPRYLIKTRGQQVTLSCSPISGHRSVSWYQQTPGQGLQFLFEYFSETQRNKGNFPGRFSGRQFSNSRSEMNVSTLELGDSALYLCASSLGRLSSYNEQFFGPGTRLTVL.

The chain recombines TRBV12-5 with TRBJ2-2, with 9 bases lining up with TRBD2. The CDR3 extends over 18 amino acids. The germline V gene encodes CDR1 LGHNT and CDR2 FRNRAP. The CDR3 sequence: CASTRGASGNVHTGELFF. DNA of the CDR3: TGTGCCAGCACCCGAGGAGCTAGCGGGAACGTACATACCGGGGAGCTGTTTTTT. The complete variable domain, with remaining parts taken from reference TRBV12-5 and TRBJ2-2, reads DARVTQTPRHKVTEMGQEVTMRCQPILGHNTVFWYRQTMMQGLELLAYFRNRAPLDDSGMPKDRFSAEMPDATLATLKIQPSEPRDSAVYFCASTRGASGNVHTGELFFGEGSRLTVL.

This clone was seen only a few times. The chain is built from TRBV4-1 and TRBJ2-7, with 13 bases lining up with TRBD2. This CDR3 contains 16 residues. Germline V gene sequence: CDR1 MGHRA, CDR2 YSYEKL. The junction had 7 bases not matched to a gene; V was cut back by 5 bases and J by 3 bases. CDR3 protein: CASSYGLAGEDYEQYF. In DNA, the CDR3 is TGCGCCAGCAGCTATGGACTAGCGGGAGAAGACTACGAGCAGTACTTC.

This clone is categorized as medium-sized. For the CDR3, the DNA is TGTGCCAGCAGCAGCAACAGGGGTGCTGGAAACACCATATATTTT. Translation gives CASSSNRGAGNTIYF. The chain uses TRBV11-3 and TRBJ1-3, with 7 bases lining up with TRBD1. V shed 5 bases, J shed 2 bases, and the junction held 6 bases outside the gene matches. CDR3 length equals 15 residues. Germline V gene data show CDR1 as SGHNT and CDR2 as YENEEA.

The chain combines TRBV18 with TRBJ2-7; 8 bases line up with TRBD1. With V trimmed by 1 base and J by 6 bases, 8 bases remained unmatched. CDR1 KGHSH and CDR2 LQKENI come from the germline V gene. The CDR3 is 15 amino acids. The DNA for the CDR3 is TGTGCCAGCTCACCACAGCAGGGGGCGTCGGTCGAGCAGTACTTC. As protein: CASSPQQGASVEQYF.